The sequence of this T cell receptor (beta chain) was determined in a study of beta chain features in type 1 diabetes. Whole-study context: Cell yields, age and gender were similar between patients and healthy donors. The number of sorted cells examined across all samples was 107,917,701.

As every portion of the isolated RNA was reverse transcribed, the sequencing read expressed TCRB transcripts. Measured with immunoSEQ multiplex PCR; TCRdb has only the in-frame clones, and not every one. The sample carries roughly 340,000 clones, roughly 12% recorded once. The germline gives CDR1 SNHLY, CDR2 FYNNEI. V was shortened by 7 bases and J by 14 bases, with 12 bases between the two germline ends. The CDR3 length is 11 residues. In all sorted populations, purity surpassed 98%. The study's findings and limits: Researchers report that Type 1 diabetes patients had moderately but significantly shorter TCRB CDR3s across all four CD4+ subsets.

Details on this clone: The antigen remains undetermined.

The sequencing input was naive CD4+ T cells from blood. The clonotype originates from a woman between 18 and 29 years old with type 1 diabetes. The chain recombines TRBV2 with TRBJ1-6, with unresolved D. The CDR3 DNA follows: TGTGCCAGCACTATGGGCTGGGCCCTCCACTTT. Translation: CASTMGWALHF.